The rows below give T cell receptor beta chains drawn from one sample of a study of cytomegalovirus exposure and HLA in healthy donors. Some clones are missing from TCRdb's copy, which holds only in-frame ones; the method was immunoSEQ multiplex PCR. The sample has 120,000 or so clones; about 79% are singletons. Sequenced material: PBMCs. The origin of the receptors is a woman in her forties or fifties in good health and CMV-seronegative. The CDR3 runs from the conserved cysteine through the conserved F or W. Fields, in order: D gene, J gene, clone size, V gene, CDR3 protein, CDR3 DNA. D genes are given only for firm matches. Size tells how often a clone was seen (once, few, many) or the class of an expanded clone, and some rows leave it out.

d_call: -; j_call: TRBJ2-5; clone_size: -; v_call: TRBV13; cdr3_aa: CASSFLSGQVTQYF; cdr3_nt: TGTGCCAGCAGCTTTTTGAGTGGGCAAGTGACCCAGTACTTC
d_call: -; j_call: TRBJ2-5; clone_size: -; v_call: TRBV18; cdr3_aa: CASSPSIQEIQYF; cdr3_nt: TGTGCCAGCTCACCGTCAATCCAAGAGATCCAGTACTTC
d_call: -; j_call: TRBJ2-7; clone_size: -; v_call: TRBV12-5; cdr3_aa: CASGRDIYEQYF; cdr3_nt: TGTGCTAGTGGTCGGGACATCTACGAGCAGTACTTC
d_call: -; j_call: TRBJ1-1; clone_size: -; v_call: TRBV7-9; cdr3_aa: CASSLGHLNTEAFF; cdr3_nt: TGTGCCAGCAGCTTAGGACACTTGAACACTGAAGCTTTCTTT
d_call: TRBD2; j_call: TRBJ2-7; clone_size: -; v_call: TRBV27; cdr3_aa: CASRLTGTSGHYEQYF; cdr3_nt: TGTGCCAGCAGACTGACCGGGACTAGCGGACACTACGAGCAGTACTTC
d_call: TRBD1; j_call: TRBJ1-4; clone_size: -; v_call: TRBV7-6; cdr3_aa: CASSLMGQGDEKLFF; cdr3_nt: TGTGCCAGCAGCTTAATGGGACAGGGGGATGAAAAACTGTTTTTT
d_call: -; j_call: TRBJ2-3; clone_size: -; v_call: TRBV28; cdr3_aa: CASSLPAGSTDTQYF; cdr3_nt: TGTGCCAGCAGTTTACCGGCAGGGAGCACAGATACGCAGTATTTT
d_call: -; j_call: TRBJ2-3; clone_size: -; v_call: TRBV11-1; cdr3_aa: CASSPAGGATDTQYF; cdr3_nt: TGTGCCAGCAGCCCTGCCGGAGGAGCCACAGATACGCAGTATTTT
d_call: -; j_call: TRBJ2-7; clone_size: -; v_call: TRBV5-6; cdr3_aa: CASSLRGRYYEQYF; cdr3_nt: TGTGCCAGCAGCTTGAGGGGTCGCTACTACGAGCAGTACTTC
d_call: TRBD2; j_call: TRBJ2-2; clone_size: -; v_call: TRBV28; cdr3_aa: CATQLSGRATAGELFF; cdr3_nt: TGTGCCACCCAACTTAGCGGGAGGGCCACGGCCGGGGAGCTGTTTTTT
d_call: -; j_call: TRBJ1-6; clone_size: once; v_call: TRBV6-6; cdr3_aa: CASSYDLGGYNSPLHF; cdr3_nt: TGTGCCAGCAGTTATGACCTCGGGGGGTATAATTCACCCCTCCACTTT
d_call: -; j_call: TRBJ2-7; clone_size: once; v_call: TRBV6-1; cdr3_aa: CASSEALSGDGAYEQYF; cdr3_nt: TGTGCCAGCAGTGAAGCCCTTTCGGGGGACGGAGCCTACGAGCAGTACTTC
d_call: TRBD2; j_call: TRBJ2-3; clone_size: -; v_call: TRBV30; cdr3_aa: CASPLRGVTDTQYF; cdr3_nt: TGTGCTTCCCCTCTCCGGGGGGTCACAGATACGCAGTATTTT
d_call: TRBD1; j_call: TRBJ1-1; clone_size: -; v_call: TRBV4-2; cdr3_aa: CASSQTYRGGTEAFF; cdr3_nt: TGTGCCAGCAGCCAAACCTACAGGGGAGGTACTGAAGCTTTCTTT
d_call: -; j_call: TRBJ2-1; clone_size: -; v_call: TRBV6-5; cdr3_aa: CATSRLSSQNEQFF; cdr3_nt: TGTGCCACGTCGCGACTATCCAGCCAAAATGAGCAGTTCTTC
d_call: TRBD2; j_call: TRBJ2-3; clone_size: few; v_call: TRBV25-1; cdr3_aa: CASSEQLAGTTDTQYF; cdr3_nt: TGTGCCAGCAGTGAGCAACTAGCGGGGACCACAGATACGCAGTATTTT
d_call: -; j_call: TRBJ2-5; clone_size: -; v_call: TRBV18; cdr3_aa: CASSPNGPGVQETQYF; cdr3_nt: TGTGCCAGCTCACCAAACGGCCCAGGGGTCCAAGAGACCCAGTACTTC
d_call: -; j_call: TRBJ1-1; clone_size: -; v_call: TRBV11-2; cdr3_aa: CASSEDINTEAFF; cdr3_nt: TGTGCCAGCAGCGAGGACATCAACACTGAAGCTTTCTTT
d_call: -; j_call: TRBJ1-1; clone_size: once; v_call: TRBV19; cdr3_aa: CASRLRGETEAFF; cdr3_nt: TGTGCCAGCCGCCTAAGGGGTGAAACTGAAGCTTTCTTT
d_call: TRBD2; j_call: TRBJ2-1; clone_size: few; v_call: TRBV7-2; cdr3_aa: CASRRTSGTSVNEQFF; cdr3_nt: TGTGCCAGCAGGAGGACTAGCGGGACGTCGGTCAATGAGCAGTTCTTC
d_call: -; j_call: TRBJ2-7; clone_size: few; v_call: TRBV4-3; cdr3_aa: CASSQDTPGSYEQYF; cdr3_nt: TGCGCCAGCAGCCAAGATACTCCGGGCTCCTACGAGCAGTACTTC
d_call: -; j_call: TRBJ2-6; clone_size: -; v_call: TRBV30; cdr3_aa: CAWSYRRLASGANVLTF; cdr3_nt: TGTGCCTGGAGTTACAGGCGCCTCGCGTCTGGGGCCAACGTCCTGACTTTC
d_call: TRBD2; j_call: TRBJ2-1; clone_size: few; v_call: TRBV2; cdr3_aa: CASSVLAGYNEQFF; cdr3_nt: TGTGCCAGCAGTGTCCTAGCGGGGTACAATGAGCAGTTCTTC
d_call: -; j_call: TRBJ2-7; clone_size: once; v_call: TRBV19; cdr3_aa: CASTTMGPGEQYF; cdr3_nt: TGTGCCAGTACCACCATGGGTCCGGGAGAGCAGTACTTC
d_call: -; j_call: TRBJ2-1; clone_size: -; v_call: TRBV7-9; cdr3_aa: CSSSLKANEQFF; cdr3_nt: TGTTCCAGCAGCCTCAAAGCCAATGAGCAGTTCTTC
d_call: -; j_call: TRBJ2-1; clone_size: -; v_call: TRBV9; cdr3_aa: CATKAEYNEQFF; cdr3_nt: TGTGCCACCAAAGCGGAATACAATGAGCAGTTCTTC
d_call: -; j_call: TRBJ1-2; clone_size: once; v_call: TRBV28; cdr3_aa: CASSLGIGYGYTF; cdr3_nt: TGTGCCAGCAGTTTGGGCATTGGGTATGGCTACACCTTC
d_call: -; j_call: TRBJ2-3; clone_size: -; v_call: TRBV7-3; cdr3_aa: CASSLSSGTDTQYF; cdr3_nt: TGTGCCAGCAGCTTGTCCTCGGGCACAGATACGCAGTATTTT
d_call: -; j_call: TRBJ1-5; clone_size: -; v_call: TRBV28; cdr3_aa: CASSLNTEANQPQHF; cdr3_nt: TGTGCCAGCAGTTTAAATACCGAAGCCAATCAGCCCCAGCATTTT
d_call: -; j_call: TRBJ1-1; clone_size: once; v_call: TRBV6-5; cdr3_aa: CASSTGLGGHNEAFF; cdr3_nt: TGTGCCAGCAGTACGGGATTGGGGGGGCATAATGAAGCTTTCTTT
d_call: TRBD2; j_call: TRBJ2-1; clone_size: -; v_call: TRBV12-5; cdr3_aa: CASGFVSGRGLNEQFF; cdr3_nt: TGTGCTAGTGGTTTCGTTAGCGGGAGGGGTCTCAATGAGCAGTTCTTC
d_call: -; j_call: TRBJ2-2; clone_size: -; v_call: TRBV6-6; cdr3_aa: CASSSGNTGELFF; cdr3_nt: TGTGCCAGCAGTTCCGGGAACACCGGGGAGCTGTTTTTT
d_call: TRBD2; j_call: TRBJ2-7; clone_size: few; v_call: TRBV5-4; cdr3_aa: CASRTSGNYEQYF; cdr3_nt: TGTGCCAGCAGGACTAGCGGGAACTACGAGCAGTACTTC
d_call: -; j_call: TRBJ2-1; clone_size: -; v_call: TRBV19; cdr3_aa: CASSRGVEGEQFF; cdr3_nt: TGTGCCAGTAGTAGGGGGGTTGAAGGTGAGCAGTTCTTC
d_call: TRBD1; j_call: TRBJ1-2; clone_size: few; v_call: TRBV11-2; cdr3_aa: CASSPRLDRNYGYTF; cdr3_nt: TGTGCCAGCAGCCCAAGGTTGGACAGGAACTATGGCTACACCTTC
d_call: TRBD1; j_call: TRBJ2-7; clone_size: -; v_call: TRBV28; cdr3_aa: CASSFPQGGYEQYF; cdr3_nt: TGTGCCAGCAGTTTCCCACAGGGGGGCTACGAGCAGTACTTC
d_call: TRBD1; j_call: TRBJ2-3; clone_size: once; v_call: TRBV7-9; cdr3_aa: CASSLSETGRTDTQYF; cdr3_nt: TGTGCCAGCAGCTTGTCCGAGACAGGGAGAACAGATACGCAGTATTTT
d_call: -; j_call: TRBJ2-1; clone_size: -; v_call: TRBV6-6; cdr3_aa: CASSYSRRGGNEQFF; cdr3_nt: TGTGCCAGCAGTTACTCGAGGAGGGGAGGTAATGAGCAGTTCTTC
d_call: -; j_call: TRBJ1-5; clone_size: -; v_call: TRBV28; cdr3_aa: CASSYVNRVVSNQPQHF; cdr3_nt: TGTGCCAGCAGCTACGTGAACAGGGTAGTTAGCAATCAGCCCCAGCATTTT
d_call: TRBD2; j_call: TRBJ2-7; clone_size: once; v_call: TRBV6-1; cdr3_aa: CASSELLAGASEQYF; cdr3_nt: TGTGCCAGCAGTGAGCTACTAGCGGGAGCCTCCGAGCAGTACTTC
d_call: -; j_call: TRBJ1-1; clone_size: -; v_call: TRBV28; cdr3_aa: CASSLVGLLNTEAFF; cdr3_nt: TGTGCCAGCAGTTTGGTCGGTTTACTGAACACTGAAGCTTTCTTT
d_call: -; j_call: TRBJ2-1; clone_size: -; v_call: TRBV10-1; cdr3_aa: CASNVRDSLF; cdr3_nt: TGCGCCAGCAATGTCAGGGATTCTCTCTTC
d_call: TRBD1; j_call: TRBJ1-4; clone_size: -; v_call: TRBV9; cdr3_aa: CASSLRTGEGEKLFF; cdr3_nt: TGTGCCAGCAGCCTCCGGACAGGGGAAGGTGAAAAACTGTTTTTT
d_call: TRBD2; j_call: TRBJ2-1; clone_size: many; v_call: TRBV7-9; cdr3_aa: CASSLATSYEQFF; cdr3_nt: TGTGCCAGCAGCTTAGCGACTAGCTATGAGCAGTTCTTC
d_call: TRBD1; j_call: TRBJ1-6; clone_size: -; v_call: TRBV6-4; cdr3_aa: CASSEDRENSPLHF; cdr3_nt: TGTGCCAGCAGTGAAGACAGGGAAAATTCACCCCTCCACTTT
d_call: -; j_call: TRBJ1-1; clone_size: -; v_call: TRBV28; cdr3_aa: CASSAGITEAFF; cdr3_nt: TGTGCCAGCAGTGCAGGGATCACTGAAGCTTTCTTT
d_call: TRBD2; j_call: TRBJ2-3; clone_size: -; v_call: TRBV7-2; cdr3_aa: CASRPAGVGTDTQYF; cdr3_nt: TGTGCCAGCAGACCGGCGGGGGTCGGCACAGATACGCAGTATTTT
d_call: TRBD2; j_call: TRBJ2-3; clone_size: few; v_call: TRBV11-2; cdr3_aa: CASSILGGSTDTQYF; cdr3_nt: TGTGCCAGCAGCATCCTCGGGGGGTCGACAGATACGCAGTATTTT
d_call: TRBD2; j_call: TRBJ2-2; clone_size: -; v_call: TRBV10-3; cdr3_aa: CAISEASGRELFF; cdr3_nt: TGTGCCATCAGTGAGGCTAGCGGGAGGGAGCTGTTTTTT
d_call: TRBD2; j_call: TRBJ2-1; clone_size: -; v_call: TRBV7-9; cdr3_aa: CSSSLVLAGYNEQFF; cdr3_nt: TGTTCCAGCAGCTTAGTACTAGCGGGGTACAATGAGCAGTTCTTC
d_call: -; j_call: TRBJ1-1; clone_size: -; v_call: TRBV30; cdr3_aa: CAWKVAGPMNTEAFF; cdr3_nt: TGTGCCTGGAAGGTGGCAGGGCCAATGAACACTGAAGCTTTCTTT
d_call: -; j_call: TRBJ2-5; clone_size: -; v_call: TRBV27; cdr3_aa: CASSFIGGAQYF; cdr3_nt: TGTGCCAGCAGTTTTATCGGAGGTGCCCAGTACTTC